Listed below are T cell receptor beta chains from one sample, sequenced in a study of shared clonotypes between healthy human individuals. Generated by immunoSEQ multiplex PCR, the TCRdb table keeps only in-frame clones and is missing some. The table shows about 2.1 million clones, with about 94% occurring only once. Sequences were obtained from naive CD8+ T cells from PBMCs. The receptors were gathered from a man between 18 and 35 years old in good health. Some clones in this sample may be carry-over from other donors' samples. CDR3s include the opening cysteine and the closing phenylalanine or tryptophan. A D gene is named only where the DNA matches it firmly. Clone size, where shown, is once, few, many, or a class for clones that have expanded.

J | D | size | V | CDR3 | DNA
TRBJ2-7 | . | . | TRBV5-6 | CASSWRATYEQYF | TGTGCCAGCAGCTGGAGGGCCACCTACGAGCAGTACTTC
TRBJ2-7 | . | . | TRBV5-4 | CASSWGDMGRGEQYF | TGTGCCAGCAGCTGGGGGGACATGGGACGGGGCGAGCAGTACTTC
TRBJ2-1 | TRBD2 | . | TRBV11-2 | CASSSSREGGLAGLEQFF | TGTGCCAGCAGCTCCTCCAGAGAGGGTGGGCTAGCGGGACTTGAGCAGTTCTTC
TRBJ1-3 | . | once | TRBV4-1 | CASSQAPGNTIYF | TGCGCCAGCAGCCAAGCCCCTGGAAACACCATATATTTT
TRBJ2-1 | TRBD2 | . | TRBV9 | CASSARTSGYNEQFF | TGTGCCAGCAGTGCCAGGACTAGCGGCTACAATGAGCAGTTCTTC
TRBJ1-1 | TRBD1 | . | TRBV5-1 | CASSFTTGGGGEAFF | TGCGCCAGCAGCTTCACGACAGGGGGCGGCGGGGAAGCTTTCTTT
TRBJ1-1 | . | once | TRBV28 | CAVKRRNTEAFF | TGTGCCGTCAAGCGAAGGAACACTGAAGCTTTCTTT
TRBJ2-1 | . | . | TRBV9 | CASSVFLGTEQFF | TGTGCCAGCAGCGTATTTCTGGGGACGGAGCAGTTCTTC
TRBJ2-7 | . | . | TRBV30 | CAWTLQGRSSYEQYF | TGTGCCTGGACACTCCAGGGACGGTCCTCCTACGAGCAGTACTTC
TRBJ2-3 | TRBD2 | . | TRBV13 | CASSTRLAHTGADTQYF | TGTGCCAGCAGCACCCGACTAGCCCATACTGGGGCAGATACGCAGTATTTT
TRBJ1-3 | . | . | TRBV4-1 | CASSQVGVGGAEGNTIYF | TGCGCCAGCAGCCAAGTCGGGGTTGGGGGCGCGGAGGGAAACACCATATATTTT
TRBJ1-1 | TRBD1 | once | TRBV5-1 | CASSQTGGPLSTEAFF | TGCGCCAGCAGCCAGACAGGGGGACCCTTGAGCACTGAAGCTTTCTTT
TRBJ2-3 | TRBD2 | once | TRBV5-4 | CASSGGTSARRDTQYF | TGTGCCAGCAGCGGCGGGACTAGCGCCCGGAGGGATACGCAGTATTTT
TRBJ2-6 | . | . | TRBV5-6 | CASSGIDADTGSGANVLTF | TGTGCCAGCAGCGGGATCGATGCCGATACAGGATCTGGGGCCAACGTCCTGACTTTC
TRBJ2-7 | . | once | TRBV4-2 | CASSQAGGPEQYF | TGTGCCAGCAGCCAAGCGGGGGGCCCCGAGCAGTACTTC
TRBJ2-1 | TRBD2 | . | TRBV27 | CASRAGGTSGNEQFF | TGTGCCAGCAGGGCAGGCGGGACTAGCGGCAATGAGCAGTTCTTC
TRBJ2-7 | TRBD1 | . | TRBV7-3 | CASSPRQGTIYEQYF | TGTGCCAGCAGCCCCCGACAGGGAACTATCTACGAGCAGTACTTC
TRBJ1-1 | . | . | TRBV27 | CATWTEWNTEAFF | TGTGCCACCTGGACAGAATGGAACACTGAAGCTTTCTTT
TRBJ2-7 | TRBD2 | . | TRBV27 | CASSPGLAFYEQYF | TGTGCCAGCAGCCCGGGACTAGCTTTCTACGAGCAGTACTTC
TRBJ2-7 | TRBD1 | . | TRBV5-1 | CASSQGQSYEQYF | TGCGCCAGCAGCCAGGGACAGTCCTACGAGCAGTACTTC
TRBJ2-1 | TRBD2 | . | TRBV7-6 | CASSPRTSGPYNEQFF | TGTGCCAGCAGCCCCCGAACTAGCGGACCCTACAATGAGCAGTTCTTC
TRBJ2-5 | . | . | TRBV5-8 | CASSSRDIGETQYF | TGTGCCAGCAGCTCCCGGGACATTGGGGAGACCCAGTACTTC
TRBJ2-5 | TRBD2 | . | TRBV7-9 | CASKGGSGHLQETQYF | TGTGCCAGCAAGGGAGGGTCCGGACATCTCCAAGAGACCCAGTACTTC
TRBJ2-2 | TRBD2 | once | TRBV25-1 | CASRTSGFDGELFF | TGTGCCAGCAGGACTAGCGGGTTTGACGGGGAGCTGTTTTTT
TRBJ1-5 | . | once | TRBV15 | CATSRFQGFQPQHF | TGTGCCACCAGCAGATTCCAGGGGTTCCAGCCCCAGCATTTT
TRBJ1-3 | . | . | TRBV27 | CASSPLFGNTIYF | TGTGCCAGCAGTCCTCTCTTTGGAAACACCATATATTTT
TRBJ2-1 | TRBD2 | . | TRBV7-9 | CASSLLAGGPHEQFF | TGTGCCAGCAGCTTACTAGCGGGAGGGCCCCATGAGCAGTTCTTC
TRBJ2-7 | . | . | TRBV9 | CASSGTHSSYEQYF | TGTGCCAGCAGCGGGACACACTCGTCCTACGAGCAGTACTTC
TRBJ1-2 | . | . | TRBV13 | CASSKQGNYGYTF | TGTGCCAGCAGCAAGCAGGGGAACTATGGCTACACCTTC
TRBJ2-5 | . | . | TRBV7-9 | CASSLIGTQYF | TGTGCCAGCAGCCTTATTGGGACCCAGTACTTC
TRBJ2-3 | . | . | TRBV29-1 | CSGRGTDTQYF | TGCAGCGGCCGGGGCACAGATACGCAGTATTTT
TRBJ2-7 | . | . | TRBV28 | CASSFVRVTYEQYF | TGTGCCAGCAGTTTTGTGAGGGTTACCTACGAGCAGTACTTC
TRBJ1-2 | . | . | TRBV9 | CASSSGGVGYGYTF | TGTGCCAGCAGCTCCGGGGGAGTAGGGTATGGCTACACCTTC
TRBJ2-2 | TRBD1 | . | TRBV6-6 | CASSYFRGTELFF | TGTGCCAGCAGTTACTTCAGGGGGACGGAGCTGTTTTTT
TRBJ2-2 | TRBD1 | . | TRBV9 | CASSPAGTGTVELFF | TGTGCCAGCAGCCCCGCCGGGACAGGGACGGTGGAGCTGTTTTTT
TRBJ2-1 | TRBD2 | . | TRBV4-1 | CASSLGRLAANNEQFF | TGCGCCAGCAGCCTGGGTAGGCTAGCGGCAAACAATGAGCAGTTCTTC
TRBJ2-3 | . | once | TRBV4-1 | CASSQGAVWANTQYF | TGCGCCAGCAGCCAAGGGGCAGTTTGGGCCAATACGCAGTATTTT
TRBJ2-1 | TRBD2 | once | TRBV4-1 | CASTPSGRKGNEQFF | TGCGCCAGCACCCCTAGCGGGAGGAAGGGGAATGAGCAGTTCTTC
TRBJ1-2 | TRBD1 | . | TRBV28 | CASSHPWDRVEDGYTF | TGTGCCAGCAGTCACCCTTGGGACAGGGTAGAGGATGGCTACACCTTC
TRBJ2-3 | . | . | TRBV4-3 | CASSPKVLRAGSADTQYF | TGCGCCAGCAGCCCCAAGGTTCTTAGGGCGGGAAGCGCAGATACGCAGTATTTT
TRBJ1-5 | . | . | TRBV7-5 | CARSSSKYQPQHF | TGTGCCAGAAGCTCGTCAAAATATCAGCCCCAGCATTTT
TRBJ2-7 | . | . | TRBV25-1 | CASSAGGYEQYF | TGTGCCAGCAGTGCGGGTGGCTACGAGCAGTACTTC
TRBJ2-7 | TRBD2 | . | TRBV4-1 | CASSQDTSGNYEQYF | TGCGCCAGCAGCCAAGACACTAGCGGTAACTACGAGCAGTACTTC
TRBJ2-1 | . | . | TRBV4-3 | CASSQDTSSYNEQFF | TGCGCCAGCAGCCAAGATACAAGCTCCTACAATGAGCAGTTCTTC
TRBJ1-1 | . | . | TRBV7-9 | CASSLSTGWGIVGTEAFF | TGTGCCAGCAGTTTATCAACAGGGTGGGGTATTGTCGGCACTGAAGCTTTCTTT
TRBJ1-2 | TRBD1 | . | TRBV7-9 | CASSLVPTGDRLNYGYTF | TGTGCCAGCAGCTTAGTTCCGACAGGGGACCGACTTAACTATGGCTACACCTTC
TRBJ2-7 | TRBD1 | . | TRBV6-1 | CASSEMTGGAQYEQYF | TGTGCCAGCAGTGAAATGACAGGGGGCGCCCAGTACGAGCAGTACTTC
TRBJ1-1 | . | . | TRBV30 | CACRRNTEAFF | TGTGCCTGTAGAAGGAACACTGAAGCTTTCTTT
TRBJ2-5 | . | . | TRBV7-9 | CASSRSAGQRETQYF | TGTGCCAGCAGTCGATCGGCGGGACAGAGAGAGACCCAGTACTTC
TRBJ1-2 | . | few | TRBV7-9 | CASSAAGYGYTF | TGTGCCAGCAGCGCGGCTGGCTATGGCTACACCTTC
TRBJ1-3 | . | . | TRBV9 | CASSLQGRSGNTIYF | TGTGCCAGCAGCCTTCAGGGACGCTCTGGAAACACCATATATTTT
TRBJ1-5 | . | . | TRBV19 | CASMAGYSNQPQHF | TGTGCCAGTATGGCAGGTTATAGCAATCAGCCCCAGCATTTT
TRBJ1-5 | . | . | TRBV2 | CASSGGGNQPQHF | TGTGCCAGCAGTGGGGGGGGCAATCAGCCCCAGCATTTT
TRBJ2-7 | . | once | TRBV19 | CASSPRGAGGSYEQYF | TGTGCCAGTAGTCCCCGAGGGGCAGGGGGGTCCTACGAGCAGTACTTC
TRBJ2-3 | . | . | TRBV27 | CASRIVVGGSLDTQYF | TGTGCCAGCAGAATAGTTGTGGGGGGCAGCCTAGATACGCAGTATTTT
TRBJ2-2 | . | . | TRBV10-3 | CAITEPLTGELFF | TGTGCCATCACCGAGCCGTTGACCGGGGAGCTGTTTTTT
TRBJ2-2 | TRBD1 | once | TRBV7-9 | CASSSTGRKAGELFF | TGTGCCAGCAGCTCGACAGGGAGAAAGGCCGGGGAGCTGTTTTTT
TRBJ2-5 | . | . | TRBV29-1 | CSVMTAQETQYF | TGCAGCGTTATGACAGCGCAAGAGACCCAGTACTTC
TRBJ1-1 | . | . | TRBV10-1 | CASSVDGMNTEAFF | TGCGCCAGCAGTGTTGACGGGATGAACACTGAAGCTTTCTTT